Described below is a single TCR beta chain sequence and its context. These data come from a study of cytomegalovirus exposure and HLA in healthy donors. The V gene end was trimmed by 0 bases and the J gene end by 5 bases; junction bases not matched to a gene: 5. The CDR3 contains 15 residues. The germline V gene encodes CDR1 SGHRS and CDR2 YFSETQ. 60 Vbeta and 13 Jbeta primers were used in PCR. Assay used: immunoSEQ multiplex PCR; TCRdb lists only in-frame clones, some missing. Its table lists approximately 110,000 clones. The TCR sequence derives from a man aged 25-40 years in good health and CMV-seronegative. The rearrangement links TRBV5-1 to TRBJ2-5; 9 nucleotides match TRBD1. The sample was PBMCs. The CDR3 spells CASSLVPTGGETQYF. The CDR3 DNA sequence: TGCGCCAGCAGCTTGGTTCCGACAGGGGGGGAGACCCAGTACTTC.